The clone carrying this T cell receptor (beta chain) was seen a few times. The data were taken from a study of T cell changes during pregnancy in multiple sclerosis. The V segment lost 7 bases and the J segment 4 bases; nucleotides outside the gene matches: 6. Germline V lookup: CDR1 MNHEY, CDR2 SVGAGI. CDR3 length equals 14 residues. Assay used: immunoSEQ multiplex PCR; TCRdb lists only in-frame clones, some missing. The sample lists tens of thousands of clones, over 85% occurring once. The chain combines TRBV6-5 with TRBJ1-1; 10 positions match TRBD1. The clonotype was recovered from a female donor in good health, enrolled as a control in a pregnancy study. The sample here was CD4+ T cells from peripheral blood mononuclear cells, taken after pregnancy. As DNA, the CDR3 is TGTGCCAGCATGACCTGGACAGGGGGCACTGAAGCTTTCTTT. This gives the protein CASMTWTGGTEAFF.